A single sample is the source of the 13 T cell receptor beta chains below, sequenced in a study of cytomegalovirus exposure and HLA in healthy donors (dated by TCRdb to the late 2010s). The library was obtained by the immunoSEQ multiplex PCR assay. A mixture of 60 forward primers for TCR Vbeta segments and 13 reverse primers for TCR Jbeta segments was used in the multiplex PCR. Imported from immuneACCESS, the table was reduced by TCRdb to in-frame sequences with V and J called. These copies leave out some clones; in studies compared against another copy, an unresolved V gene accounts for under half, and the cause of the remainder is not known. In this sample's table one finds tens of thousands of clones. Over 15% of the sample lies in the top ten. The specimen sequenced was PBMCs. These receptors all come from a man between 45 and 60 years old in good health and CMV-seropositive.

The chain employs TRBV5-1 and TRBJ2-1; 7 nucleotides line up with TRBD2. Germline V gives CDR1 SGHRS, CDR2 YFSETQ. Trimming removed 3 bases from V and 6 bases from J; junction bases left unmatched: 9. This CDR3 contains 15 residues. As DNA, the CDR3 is TGCGCCAGCAGCTGGGGGGGAAGCGGACTCAATGAGCAGTTCTTC. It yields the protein CASSWGGSGLNEQFF.

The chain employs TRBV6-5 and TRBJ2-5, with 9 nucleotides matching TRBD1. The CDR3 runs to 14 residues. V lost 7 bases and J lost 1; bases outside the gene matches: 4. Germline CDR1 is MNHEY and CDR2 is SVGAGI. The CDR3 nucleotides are TGTGCCAGCACCGGACAGGGGTCCCAAGAGACCCAGTACTTC. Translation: CASTGQGSQETQYF.

This CDR3 reads CASSLAQISNEQFF. The CDR3 DNA is TGTGCCAGCAGCTTAGCTCAGATCTCCAATGAGCAGTTCTTC. The chain has TRBV7-6 and TRBJ2-1; D is unresolved. Trimming cost V 0 bases and J 6 bases, with 9 bases left between them. The CDR3 extends over 14 amino acids. Looked up from germline, CDR1 is SGHVS and CDR2 is FNYEAQ.

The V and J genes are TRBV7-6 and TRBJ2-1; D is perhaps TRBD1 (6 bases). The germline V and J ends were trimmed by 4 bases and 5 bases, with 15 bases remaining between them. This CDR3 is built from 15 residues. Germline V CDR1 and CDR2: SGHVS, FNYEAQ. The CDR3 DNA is TGTGCCAGCAGCTCCTCAGGACAGCCTAACAATGAGCAGTTCTTC. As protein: CASSSSGQPNNEQFF.

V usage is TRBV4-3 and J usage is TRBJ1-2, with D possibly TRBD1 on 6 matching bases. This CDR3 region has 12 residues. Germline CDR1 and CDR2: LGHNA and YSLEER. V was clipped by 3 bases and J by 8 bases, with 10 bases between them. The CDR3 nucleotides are TGCGCCAGCAGCCAGGGGGCTAGAGGCTACACCTTC. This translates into CASSQGARGYTF.

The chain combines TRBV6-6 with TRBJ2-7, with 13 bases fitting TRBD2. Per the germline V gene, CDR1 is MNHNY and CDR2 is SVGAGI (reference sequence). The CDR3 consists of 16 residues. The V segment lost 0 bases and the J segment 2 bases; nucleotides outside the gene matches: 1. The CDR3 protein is CASSYSGTSGAYEQYV. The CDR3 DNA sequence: TGTGCCAGCAGTTACTCTGGGACTAGCGGGGCCTACGAGCAGTACGTC.

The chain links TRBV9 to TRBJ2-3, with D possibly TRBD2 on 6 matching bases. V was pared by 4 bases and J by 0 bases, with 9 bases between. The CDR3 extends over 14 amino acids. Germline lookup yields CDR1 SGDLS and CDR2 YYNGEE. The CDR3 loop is CASSLSGSTDTQYF. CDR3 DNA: TGTGCCAGCAGCCTTAGCGGTAGCACAGATACGCAGTATTTT.

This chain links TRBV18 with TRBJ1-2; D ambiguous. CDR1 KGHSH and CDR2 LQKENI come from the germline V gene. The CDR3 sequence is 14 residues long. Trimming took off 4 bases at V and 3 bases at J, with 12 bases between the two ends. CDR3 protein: CASSQQTLDYGYTF. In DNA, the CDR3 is TGTGCCAGCTCACAACAGACGCTGGACTATGGCTACACCTTC.

CDR3 bases: TGCGCCAGCAGCTTGGTAGCGGACCTTAGCACAGATACGCAGTATTTT. It encodes CASSLVADLSTDTQYF. This chain uses TRBV5-1 with TRBJ2-3; a weak D match, TRBD2 (6 bases). This CDR3 contains 16 residues. Per the germline V gene, CDR1 is SGHRS and CDR2 is YFSETQ. Trimming removed 0 bases from V and 0 bases from J, with 11 bases in between.

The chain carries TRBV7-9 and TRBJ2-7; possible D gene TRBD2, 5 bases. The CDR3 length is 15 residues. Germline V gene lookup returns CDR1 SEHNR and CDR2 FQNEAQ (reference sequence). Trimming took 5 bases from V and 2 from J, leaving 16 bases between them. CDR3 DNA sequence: TGTGCCAGCAGCCCACCCCCAGTGGGAGCCTACGAGCAGTACTTC. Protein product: CASSPPPVGAYEQYF.

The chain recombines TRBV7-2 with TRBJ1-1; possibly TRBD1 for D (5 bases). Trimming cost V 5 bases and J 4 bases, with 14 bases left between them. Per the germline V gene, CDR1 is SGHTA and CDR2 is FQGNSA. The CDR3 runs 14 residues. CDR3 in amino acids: CASSRGRAVTEAFF. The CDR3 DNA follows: TGTGCCAGCAGCCGCGGCAGGGCAGTCACTGAAGCTTTCTTT.

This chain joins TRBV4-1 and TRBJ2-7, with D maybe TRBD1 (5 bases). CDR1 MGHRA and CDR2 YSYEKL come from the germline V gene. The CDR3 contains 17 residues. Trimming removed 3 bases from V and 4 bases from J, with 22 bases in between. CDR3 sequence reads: CASSQYPQGRRAYEQYF. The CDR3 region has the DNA TGCGCCAGCAGCCAGTATCCTCAGGGCCGAAGAGCGTACGAGCAGTACTTC.

The CDR3 is CASSLARVGIGYTEAFF. CDR3 nucleotide sequence: TGTGCCAGCAGCTTAGCCAGGGTGGGTATTGGGTACACTGAAGCTTTCTTT. The rearrangement uses TRBV11-3 and TRBJ1-1, with TRBD1 as a possible D gene (5 bases). Germline lookup yields CDR1 SGHNT and CDR2 YENEEA. The CDR3 contains 17 residues. V lost 1 base and J lost 3, with 18 bases in between. The full variable domain, completed using reference TRBV11-3 and TRBJ1-1, is EAGVVQSPRYKIIEKKQPVAFWCNPISGHNTLYWYLQNLGQGPELLIRYENEEAVDDSQLPKDRFSAERLKGVDSTLKIQPAELGDSAVYLCASSLARVGIGYTEAFFGQGTRLTVV.